This T cell receptor (beta chain) originates from a study of T-cell reconstitution after alpha-beta-depleted transplantation in children. Findings of the study overall: Several hundred expanded graft clones reportedly supplied alpha-beta T cells about two months after transplant.

This clonotype was observed at least ten times. The antigen remains unidentified. Unique molecular identifiers were incorporated when the TCRbeta library was constructed. TCRdb passed the PCR reads through MiXCR, listing each CDR3 protein once. Of around 31,000 distinct CDR3 sequences in the sample, under 8% were seen once. The clonotype comes from a child under two years old who had a stem cell transplant for acute myeloid leukemia, so the T cells may come from the graft donor. The source was peripheral blood, collected 60 days after TCRalphabeta/CD19-depleted stem cell transplant.

CDR3 sequence (DNA): TGTGCCAGCAGCGTAGTCGGAGAGCAGTTCTTC. Protein product: CASSVVGEQFF. The V and J genes are TRBV9 and TRBJ2-1; D unresolved. The CDR3 extends over 11 amino acids. Deletions cut 0 bases from V and 10 bases from J, with 5 bases between. Germline V gives CDR1 SGDLS, CDR2 YYNGEE.